This T cell receptor beta chain was sequenced for a study of blood T cell repertoires in COVID-19. While infection was still active, Seattle patients were enrolled and then followed longitudinally. CDR1 and CDR2 (germline): SGHNT, YYREEE (reference sequence). CDR3 size: 15 residues. Trimming cost V 3 bases and J 6 bases; bases outside gene matches: 8. Clones were read by immunoSEQ multiplex PCR, and TCRdb kept only the in-frame ones, dropping some. The sample contains roughly 160,000 clones, about 88% of which appear only once. This receptor was taken from a man in his 60s with COVID-19, enrolled during active disease. Material: peripheral blood. The chain has TRBV5-4 and TRBJ2-1; 8 bases are a match to TRBD1. The CDR3 loop is CASSSGQGLTNEQFF. The CDR3 DNA reads as TGTGCCAGCAGCTCCGGACAGGGATTAACCAATGAGCAGTTCTTC.